The present T cell receptor (beta chain) was sequenced within a study of blood T cell repertoires in COVID-19. Data came from immunoSEQ multiplex PCR; TCRdb stores just in-frame clones and leaves some out. In the table there are 220,000 or so clones, 85% to 90% of which are singletons. Trimming at V came to 3 bases and at J to 2 bases, leaving 6 bases not matched to a gene. Germline values: CDR1 SGDLS, CDR2 YYNGEE. This CDR3 region has 16 residues. The chain recombines TRBV9 with TRBJ2-3; the match to TRBD2 covers 10 bases. Sequenced input: peripheral blood. This TCR was recovered from a woman between 45 and 60 years old with COVID-19, enrolled during active disease. The CDR3 region has the DNA TGTGCCAGCAGCGGATATAGCGGGGGGCACACAGATACGCAGTATTTT. Protein product: CASSGYSGGHTDTQYF.